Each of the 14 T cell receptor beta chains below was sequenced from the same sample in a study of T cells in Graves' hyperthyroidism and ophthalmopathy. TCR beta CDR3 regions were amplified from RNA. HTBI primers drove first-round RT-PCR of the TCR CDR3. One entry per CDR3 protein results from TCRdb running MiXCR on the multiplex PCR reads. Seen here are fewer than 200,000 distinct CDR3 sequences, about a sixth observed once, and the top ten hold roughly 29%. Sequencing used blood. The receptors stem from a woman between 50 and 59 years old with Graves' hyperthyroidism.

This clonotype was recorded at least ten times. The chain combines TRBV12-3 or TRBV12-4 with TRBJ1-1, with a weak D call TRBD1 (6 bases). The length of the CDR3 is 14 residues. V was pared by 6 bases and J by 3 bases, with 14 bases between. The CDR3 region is CASSRDTFDTEAFF. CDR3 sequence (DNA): TGTGCCAGCAGCCGGGACACCTTTGACACTGAAGCTTTCTTT.

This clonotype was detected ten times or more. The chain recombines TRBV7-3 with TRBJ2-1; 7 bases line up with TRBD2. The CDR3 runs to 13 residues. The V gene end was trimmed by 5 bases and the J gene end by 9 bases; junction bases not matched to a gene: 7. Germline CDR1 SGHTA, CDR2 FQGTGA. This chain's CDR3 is CASSRDYSGEQFF. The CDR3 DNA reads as TGTGCCAGCAGCCGGGACTATTCCGGTGAGCAGTTCTTC.

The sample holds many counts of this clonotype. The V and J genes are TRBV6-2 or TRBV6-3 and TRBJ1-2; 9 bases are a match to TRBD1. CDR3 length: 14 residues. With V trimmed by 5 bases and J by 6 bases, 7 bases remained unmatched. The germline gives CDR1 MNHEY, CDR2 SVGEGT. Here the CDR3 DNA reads TGTGCCAGCAGTACCACGGGACAGGGAGATGGCTACACCTTC. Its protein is CASSTTGQGDGYTF.

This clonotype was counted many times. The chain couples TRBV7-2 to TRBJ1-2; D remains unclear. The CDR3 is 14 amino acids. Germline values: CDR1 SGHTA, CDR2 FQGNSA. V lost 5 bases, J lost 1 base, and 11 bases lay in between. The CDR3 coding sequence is TGTGCCAGCAGCCTCACGAGGAATAACTATGGCTACACCTTC. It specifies CASSLTRNNYGYTF. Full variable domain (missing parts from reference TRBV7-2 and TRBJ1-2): GAGVSQSPSNKVTEKGKDVELRCDPISGHTALYWYRQSLGQGLEFLIYFQGNSAPDKSGLPSDRFSAERTGGSVSTLTIQRTQQEDSAVYLCASSLTRNNYGYTFGSGTRLTVV.

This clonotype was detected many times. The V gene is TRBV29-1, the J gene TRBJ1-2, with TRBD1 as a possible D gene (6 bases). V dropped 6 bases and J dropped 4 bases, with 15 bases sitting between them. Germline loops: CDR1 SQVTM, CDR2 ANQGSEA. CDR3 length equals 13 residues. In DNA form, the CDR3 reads TGCAGCGTGACTGACAGGTCCCTCTATGGCTACACCTTC. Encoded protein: CSVTDRSLYGYTF.

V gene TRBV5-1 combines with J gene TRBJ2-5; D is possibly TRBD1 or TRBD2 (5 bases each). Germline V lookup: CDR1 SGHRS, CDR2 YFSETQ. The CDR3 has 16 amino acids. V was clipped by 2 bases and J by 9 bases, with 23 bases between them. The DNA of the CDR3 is TGCGCCAGCAGCTTCGCCTGGGGGAGCCGGGCGGAGGCCCAGTACTTC. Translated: CASSFAWGSRAEAQYF.

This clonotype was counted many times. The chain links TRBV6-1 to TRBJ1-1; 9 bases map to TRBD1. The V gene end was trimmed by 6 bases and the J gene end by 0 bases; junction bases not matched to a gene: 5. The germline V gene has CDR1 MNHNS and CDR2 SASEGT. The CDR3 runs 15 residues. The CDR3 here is CASRDRGSLNTEAFF. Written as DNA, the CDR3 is TGTGCCAGCAGGGACAGGGGCTCTCTGAACACTGAAGCTTTCTTT.

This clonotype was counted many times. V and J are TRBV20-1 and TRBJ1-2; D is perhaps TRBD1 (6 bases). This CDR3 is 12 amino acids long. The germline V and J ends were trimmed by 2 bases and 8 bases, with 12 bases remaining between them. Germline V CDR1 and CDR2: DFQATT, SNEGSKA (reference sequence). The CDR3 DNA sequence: TGCAGTGCTAGAATTAACAGGGTGGGCTACACCTTC. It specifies CSARINRVGYTF.

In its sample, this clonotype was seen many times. The CDR3 nucleotides read TGTGCCAGCAGCGTCCTAGCGGGGGTGCCACGGGAGACCCAGTACTTC. Protein: CASSVLAGVPRETQYF. The V call is TRBV6-1, the J call TRBJ2-5; 10 bases line up with TRBD2. CDR3 length: 16 amino acids. V lost 6 bases to trimming and J lost 5 bases; unmatched junction nucleotides: 12. CDR1 and CDR2 (germline): MNHNS, SASEGT.

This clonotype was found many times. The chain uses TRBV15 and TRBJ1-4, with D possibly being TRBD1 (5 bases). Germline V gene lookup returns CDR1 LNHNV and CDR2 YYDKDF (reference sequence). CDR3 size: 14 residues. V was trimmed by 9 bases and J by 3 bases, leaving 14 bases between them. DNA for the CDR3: TGTGCCACGTCTCAGGGCACTGCTAATGAAAAACTGTTTTTT. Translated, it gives CATSQGTANEKLFF.

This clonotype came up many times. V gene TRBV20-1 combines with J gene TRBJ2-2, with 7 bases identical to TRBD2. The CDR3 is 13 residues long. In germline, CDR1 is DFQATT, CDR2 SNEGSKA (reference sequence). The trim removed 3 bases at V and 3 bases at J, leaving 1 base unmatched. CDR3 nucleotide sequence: TGCAGTGCTAGCCTAGCGGACACCGGGGAGCTGTTTTTT. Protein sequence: CSASLADTGELFF.

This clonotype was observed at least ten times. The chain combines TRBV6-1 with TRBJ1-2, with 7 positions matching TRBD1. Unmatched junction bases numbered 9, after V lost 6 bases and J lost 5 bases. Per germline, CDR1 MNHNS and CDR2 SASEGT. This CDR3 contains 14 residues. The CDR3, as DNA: TGTGCCAGCAGAGCAGGGGGTTCTGCGTATGGCTACACCTTC. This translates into CASRAGGSAYGYTF.

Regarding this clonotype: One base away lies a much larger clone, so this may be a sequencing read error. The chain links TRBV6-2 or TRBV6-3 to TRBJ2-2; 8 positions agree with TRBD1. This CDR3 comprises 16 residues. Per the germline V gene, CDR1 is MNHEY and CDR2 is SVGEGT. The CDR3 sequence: CVSSYERTGRTGELFF. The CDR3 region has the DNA TGTGTCAGCAGTTACGAGCGGACAGGGCGCACCGGGGAGCTGTTTTTT.

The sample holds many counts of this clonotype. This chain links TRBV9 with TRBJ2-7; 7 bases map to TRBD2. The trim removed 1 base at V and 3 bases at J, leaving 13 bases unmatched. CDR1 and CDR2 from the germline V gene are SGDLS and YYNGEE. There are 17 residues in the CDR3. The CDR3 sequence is CASSVKEGGGNYYEQYF. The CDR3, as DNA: TGTGCCAGCAGCGTAAAGGAGGGCGGGGGAAACTACTACGAGCAGTACTTC.